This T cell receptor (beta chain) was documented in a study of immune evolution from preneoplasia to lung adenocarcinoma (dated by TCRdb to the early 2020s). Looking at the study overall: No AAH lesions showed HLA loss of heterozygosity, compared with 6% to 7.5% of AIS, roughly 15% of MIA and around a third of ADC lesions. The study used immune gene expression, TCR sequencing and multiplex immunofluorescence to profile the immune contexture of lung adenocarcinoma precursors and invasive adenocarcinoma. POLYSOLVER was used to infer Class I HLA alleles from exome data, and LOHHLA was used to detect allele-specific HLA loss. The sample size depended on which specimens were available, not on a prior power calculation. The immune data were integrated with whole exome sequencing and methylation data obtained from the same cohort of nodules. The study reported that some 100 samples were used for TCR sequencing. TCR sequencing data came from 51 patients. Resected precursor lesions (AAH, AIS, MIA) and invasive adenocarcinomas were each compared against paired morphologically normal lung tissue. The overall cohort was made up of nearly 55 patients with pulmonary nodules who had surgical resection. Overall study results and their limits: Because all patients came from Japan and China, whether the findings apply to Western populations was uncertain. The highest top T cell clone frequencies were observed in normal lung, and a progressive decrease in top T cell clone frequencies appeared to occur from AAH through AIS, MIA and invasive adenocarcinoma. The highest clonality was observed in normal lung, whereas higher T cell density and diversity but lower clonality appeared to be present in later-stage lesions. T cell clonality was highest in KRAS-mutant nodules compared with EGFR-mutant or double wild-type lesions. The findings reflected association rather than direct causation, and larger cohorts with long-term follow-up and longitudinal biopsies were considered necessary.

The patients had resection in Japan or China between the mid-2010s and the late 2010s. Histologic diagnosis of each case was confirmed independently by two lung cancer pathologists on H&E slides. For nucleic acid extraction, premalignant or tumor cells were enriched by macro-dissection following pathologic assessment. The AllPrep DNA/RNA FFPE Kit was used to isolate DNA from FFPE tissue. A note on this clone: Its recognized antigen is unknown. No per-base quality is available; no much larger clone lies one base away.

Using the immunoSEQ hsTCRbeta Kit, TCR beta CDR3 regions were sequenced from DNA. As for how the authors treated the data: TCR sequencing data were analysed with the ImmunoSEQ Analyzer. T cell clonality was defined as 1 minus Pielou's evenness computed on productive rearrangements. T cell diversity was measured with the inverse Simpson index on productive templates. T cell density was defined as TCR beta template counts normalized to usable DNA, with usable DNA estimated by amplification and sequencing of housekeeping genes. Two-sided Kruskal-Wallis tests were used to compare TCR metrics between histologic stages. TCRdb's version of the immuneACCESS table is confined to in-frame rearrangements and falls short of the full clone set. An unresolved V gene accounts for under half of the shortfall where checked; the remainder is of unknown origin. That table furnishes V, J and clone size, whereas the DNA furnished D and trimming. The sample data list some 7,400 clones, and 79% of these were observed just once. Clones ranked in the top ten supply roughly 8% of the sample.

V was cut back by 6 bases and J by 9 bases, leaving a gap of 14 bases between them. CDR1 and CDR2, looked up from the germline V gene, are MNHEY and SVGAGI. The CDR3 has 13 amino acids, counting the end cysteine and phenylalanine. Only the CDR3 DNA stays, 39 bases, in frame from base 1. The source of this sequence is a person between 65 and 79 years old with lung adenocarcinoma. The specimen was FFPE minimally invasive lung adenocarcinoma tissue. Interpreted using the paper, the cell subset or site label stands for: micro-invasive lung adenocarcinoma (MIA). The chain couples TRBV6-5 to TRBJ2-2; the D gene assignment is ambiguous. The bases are TGTGCCAGCAGCCCCCCTGGGCTTCGGGAGCTGTTTTTT. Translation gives CASSPPGLRELFF.